The rows below give T cell receptor beta chains drawn from one sample of a study of cytomegalovirus exposure and HLA in healthy donors. Profiling relied on immunoSEQ multiplex PCR, and the TCRdb table lists in-frame clones only, not all of them. The table records hundreds of thousands of clones, roughly nine tenths of them present only once. The sequencing sample was made of PBMCs. These TCRs come from a man aged 18 to 30 in good health and CMV-seropositive. CDR3s include the opening cysteine and the closing phenylalanine or tryptophan. D genes are given only for firm matches. Where a row states a size, it is once, few, many or the class of an expanded clone; other rows omit it.

d_call	v_call	clone_size	j_call	cdr3_aa	cdr3_nt
TRBD1	TRBV18	NA	TRBJ1-4	CASSPGDMTGREKLFF	TGTGCCAGCTCACCGGGCGACATGACAGGGAGGGAAAAACTGTTTTTT
NA	TRBV4-1	once	TRBJ2-3	CAVGRGTGDTQYF	TGCGCCGTGGGTCGCGGCACGGGAGATACGCAGTATTTT
NA	TRBV7-8	NA	TRBJ1-2	CASSLGWGSSDGYTF	TGTGCCAGCAGCTTAGGCTGGGGAAGTTCAGATGGCTACACCTTC
NA	TRBV9	few	TRBJ2-7	CASSPRLNTAYEQYF	TGTGCCAGCAGCCCTCGACTCAATACCGCCTACGAGCAGTACTTC
TRBD2	TRBV4-1	once	TRBJ2-5	CASSRAGTTEETQYF	TGCGCCAGCAGCCGAGCTGGGACTACGGAAGAGACCCAGTACTTC
NA	TRBV5-4	NA	TRBJ2-1	CASSYYNEQFF	TGTGCCAGCAGCTATTACAATGAGCAGTTCTTC
NA	TRBV29-1	NA	TRBJ2-1	CSVDSLGDNEQFF	TGCAGCGTTGATAGTTTGGGGGACAATGAGCAGTTCTTC
NA	TRBV6-5	NA	TRBJ1-2	CASSYGGEGSYGYTF	TGTGCCAGCAGTTACGGGGGCGAGGGTAGTTATGGCTACACCTTC
NA	TRBV27	NA	TRBJ2-2	CASSLSRAPSTGELFF	TGTGCCAGCAGTTTATCGAGGGCCCCGAGCACCGGGGAGCTGTTTTTT
NA	TRBV7-9	NA	TRBJ1-3	CASSLAGASSGNTIYF	TGTGCCAGCAGCTTAGCGGGGGCCAGCTCTGGAAACACCATATATTTT
NA	TRBV10-3	NA	TRBJ2-3	CAISETGTDTQYF	TGTGCCATCAGTGAGACGGGAACAGATACGCAGTATTTT